The source of this T cell receptor beta chain is a study of cytomegalovirus exposure and HLA in healthy donors. For the study at large: As an earlier analysis found, about 190 million T cells yielded about 120 million unique TCR beta sequences.

The CDR3 consists of 17 residues. In germline, CDR1 is SGHVS, CDR2 FQNEAQ. Trimming removed 0 bases at V and 3 bases at J, with 17 bases between. The PCR employed 60 Vbeta primers together with 13 Jbeta primers. Here immunoSEQ multiplex PCR was the method, and the copy in TCRdb shows in-frame clones only, minus some. Altogether some 44,000 clones are present, approximately 86% being singletons, with the ten largest covering roughly 8%. Healthy bone marrow donors made up the donors. The rearrangement links TRBV7-8 to TRBJ2-5; weak D call: TRBD1 (7 bases). Sequenced: PBMCs. The TCR originated in a woman aged 40 to 50 in good health and CMV-seropositive. CDR3 region: CASSLAIQTGRKETQYF. CDR3 DNA: TGTGCCAGCAGCTTAGCGATCCAGACAGGGAGGAAAGAGACCCAGTACTTC.